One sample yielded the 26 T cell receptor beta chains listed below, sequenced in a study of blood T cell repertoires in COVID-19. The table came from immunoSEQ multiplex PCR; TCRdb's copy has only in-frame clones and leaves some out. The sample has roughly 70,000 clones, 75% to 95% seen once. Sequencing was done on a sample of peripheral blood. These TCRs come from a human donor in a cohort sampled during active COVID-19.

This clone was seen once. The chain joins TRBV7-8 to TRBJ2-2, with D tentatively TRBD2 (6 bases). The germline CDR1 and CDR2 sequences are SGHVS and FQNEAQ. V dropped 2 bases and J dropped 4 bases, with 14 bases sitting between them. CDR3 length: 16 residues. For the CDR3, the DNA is TGTGCCAGCAGCTTAATCCTAGCGATGGGCACCGGGGAGCTGTTTTTT. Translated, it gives CASSLILAMGTGELFF.

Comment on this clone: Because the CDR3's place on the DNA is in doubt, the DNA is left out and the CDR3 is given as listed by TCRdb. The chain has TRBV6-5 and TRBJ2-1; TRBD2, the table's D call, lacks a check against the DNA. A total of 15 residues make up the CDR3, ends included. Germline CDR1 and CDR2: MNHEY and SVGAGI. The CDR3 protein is CASSHLGLSGLEQFF.

The CDR3 loop reads CASSQTRSSLGGAFF. DNA of the CDR3: TGTGCCAGCAGCCAGACCCGGAGCAGCCTGGGGGGAGCTTTCTTT. The chain combines TRBV3-1 (or the pseudogene TRBV3-2) with TRBJ1-1, with D maybe TRBD1 (5 bases). This CDR3 spans 15 amino acids. Trimming took off 3 bases at V and 10 bases at J, with 21 bases between the two ends. Germline values: CDR1 LGHDT, CDR2 YNNKEL (reference sequence).

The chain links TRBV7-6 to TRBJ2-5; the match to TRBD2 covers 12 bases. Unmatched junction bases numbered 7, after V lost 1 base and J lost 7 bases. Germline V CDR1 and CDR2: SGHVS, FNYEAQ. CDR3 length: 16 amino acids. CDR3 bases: TGTGCCAGCAGCTTAGTGACTAGCGGGGGCTCCGGGACCCAGTACTTC. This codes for CASSLVTSGGSGTQYF.

CDR3 DNA sequence: TGTGCTACCAGGGGGATGAGTGGGGCCAACGTCCTGACTTTC. The encoded protein is CATRGMSGANVLTF. The chain couples TRBV27 to TRBJ2-6; 7 bases fit TRBD1. The germline V gene encodes CDR1 MNHEY and CDR2 SMNVEV (reference sequence). The CDR3 extends over 14 amino acids.

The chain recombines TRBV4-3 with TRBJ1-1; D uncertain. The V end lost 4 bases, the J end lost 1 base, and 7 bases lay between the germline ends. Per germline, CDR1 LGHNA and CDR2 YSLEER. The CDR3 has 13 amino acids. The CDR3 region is CASSPMRNTEAFF. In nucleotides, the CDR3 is TGCGCCAGCAGCCCCATGAGGAACACTGAAGCTTTCTTT.

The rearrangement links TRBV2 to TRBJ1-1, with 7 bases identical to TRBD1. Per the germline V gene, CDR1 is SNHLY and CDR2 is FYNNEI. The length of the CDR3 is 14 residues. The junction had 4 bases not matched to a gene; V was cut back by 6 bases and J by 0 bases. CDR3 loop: CASSEQGMNTEAFF. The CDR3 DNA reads TGTGCCAGCAGCGAACAGGGGATGAACACTGAAGCTTTCTTT. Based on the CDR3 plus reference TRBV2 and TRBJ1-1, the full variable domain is EPEVTQTPSHQVTQMGQEVILRCVPISNHLYFYWYRQILGQKVEFLVSFYNNEISEKSEIFDDQFSVERPDGSNFTLKIRSTKLEDSAMYFCASSEQGMNTEAFFGQGTRLTVV.

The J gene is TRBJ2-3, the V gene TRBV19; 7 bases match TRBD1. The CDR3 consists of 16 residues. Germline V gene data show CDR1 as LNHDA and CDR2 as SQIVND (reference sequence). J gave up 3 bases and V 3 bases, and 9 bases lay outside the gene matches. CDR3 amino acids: CASSIKAGGGTDTQYF. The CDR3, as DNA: TGTGCCAGTAGTATTAAGGCAGGGGGTGGTACAGATACGCAGTATTTT.

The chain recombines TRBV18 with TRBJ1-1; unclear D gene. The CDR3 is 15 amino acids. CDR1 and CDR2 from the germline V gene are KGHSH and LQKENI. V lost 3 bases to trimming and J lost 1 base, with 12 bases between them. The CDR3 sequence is CASSPAWTPNTEAFF. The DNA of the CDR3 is TGTGCCAGCTCACCGGCCTGGACTCCGAACACTGAAGCTTTCTTT.

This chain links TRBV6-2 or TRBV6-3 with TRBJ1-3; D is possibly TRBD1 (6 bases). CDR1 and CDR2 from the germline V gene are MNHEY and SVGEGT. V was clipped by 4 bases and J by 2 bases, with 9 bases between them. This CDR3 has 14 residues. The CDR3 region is CASSFAGAGNTIYF. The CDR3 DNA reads TGTGCCAGCAGTTTCGCAGGGGCTGGAAACACCATATATTTT.

CDR3 coding DNA: TGTGCCAGCAGCCGGGACAGGGTAAATGAAAAACTGTTTTTT. Translation gives CASSRDRVNEKLFF. The chain joins TRBV6-2 or TRBV6-3 to TRBJ1-4; TRBD1 matches at 9 bases. The ends lost 6 bases at V and 5 bases at J; junction bases unmatched: 4. The CDR3 covers 14 residues. Germline V gene sequence: CDR1 MNHEY, CDR2 SVGEGT.

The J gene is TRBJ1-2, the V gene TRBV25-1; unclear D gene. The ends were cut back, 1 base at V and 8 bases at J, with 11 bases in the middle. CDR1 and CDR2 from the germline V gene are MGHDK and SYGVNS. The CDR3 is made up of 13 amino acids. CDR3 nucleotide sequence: TGTGCCAGCAGTGAATCGGGAGGCCTAGGCTACACCTTC. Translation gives CASSESGGLGYTF.

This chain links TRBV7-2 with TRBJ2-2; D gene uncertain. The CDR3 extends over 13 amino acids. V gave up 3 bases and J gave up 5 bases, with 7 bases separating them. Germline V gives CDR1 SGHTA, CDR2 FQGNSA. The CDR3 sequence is CASSFYSTGELFF. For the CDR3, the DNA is TGTGCCAGCAGCTTTTACTCGACCGGGGAGCTGTTTTTT.

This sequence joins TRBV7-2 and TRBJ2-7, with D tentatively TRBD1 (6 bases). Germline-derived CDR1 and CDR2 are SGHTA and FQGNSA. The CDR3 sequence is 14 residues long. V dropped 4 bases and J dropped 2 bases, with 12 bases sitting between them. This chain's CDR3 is CASSSLGQTYEQYF. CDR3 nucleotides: TGTGCCAGCAGCTCTTTAGGACAGACCTACGAGCAGTACTTC.

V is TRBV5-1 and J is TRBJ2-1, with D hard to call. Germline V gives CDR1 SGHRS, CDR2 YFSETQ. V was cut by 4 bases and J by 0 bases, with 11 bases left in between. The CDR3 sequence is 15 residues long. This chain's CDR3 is CASSQRSGSYNEQFF. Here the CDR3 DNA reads TGCGCCAGCAGCCAACGTTCCGGCTCCTACAATGAGCAGTTCTTC.

In nucleotides, the CDR3 is TGTGCCAGCAGCCTCTCCGGGACAGGGAGGACTAATGAAAAACTGTTTTTT. Amino acid sequence: CASSLSGTGRTNEKLFF. The chain carries TRBV6-2 or TRBV6-3 and TRBJ1-4, with 9 nucleotides matching TRBD1. The CDR3 loop spans 17 amino acids. Germline CDR1 is MNHEY and CDR2 is SVGEGT. The V segment lost 6 bases and the J segment 2 bases; nucleotides outside the gene matches: 10.

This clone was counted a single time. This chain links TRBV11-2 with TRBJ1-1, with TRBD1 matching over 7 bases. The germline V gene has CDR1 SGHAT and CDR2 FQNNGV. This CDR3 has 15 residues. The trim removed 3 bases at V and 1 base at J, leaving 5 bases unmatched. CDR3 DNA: TGTGCCAGCAGCTTCGGGGACAGACCGAACACTGAAGCTTTCTTT. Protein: CASSFGDRPNTEAFF.

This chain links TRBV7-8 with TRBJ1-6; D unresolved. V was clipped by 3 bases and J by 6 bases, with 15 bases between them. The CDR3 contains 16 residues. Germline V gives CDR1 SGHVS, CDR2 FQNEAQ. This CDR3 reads CASSFERVRVNSPLHF. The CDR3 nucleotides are TGTGCCAGCAGCTTCGAGAGGGTGCGGGTTAATTCACCCCTCCACTTT.

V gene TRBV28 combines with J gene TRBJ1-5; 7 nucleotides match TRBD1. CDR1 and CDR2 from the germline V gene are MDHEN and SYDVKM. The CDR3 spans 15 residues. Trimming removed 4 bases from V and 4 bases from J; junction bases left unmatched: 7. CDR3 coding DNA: TGTGCCAGCAGTTCCCCCGGACAGGCTAATCAGCCCCAGCATTTT. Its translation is CASSSPGQANQPQHF.

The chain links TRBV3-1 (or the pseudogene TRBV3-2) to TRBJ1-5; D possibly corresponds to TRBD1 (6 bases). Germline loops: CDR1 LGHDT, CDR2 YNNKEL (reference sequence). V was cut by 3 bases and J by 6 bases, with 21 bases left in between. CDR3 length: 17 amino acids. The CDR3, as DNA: TGTGCCAGCAGCCAGCGGTTGGGGGGGGGCTCTGGTCAGCCCCAGCATTTT. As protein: CASSQRLGGGSGQPQHF.

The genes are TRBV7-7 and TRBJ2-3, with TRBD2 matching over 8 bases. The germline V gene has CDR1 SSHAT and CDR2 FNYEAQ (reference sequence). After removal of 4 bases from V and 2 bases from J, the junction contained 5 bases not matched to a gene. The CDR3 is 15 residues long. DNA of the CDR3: TGTGCCAGCAGCTCAGGGACTAGAAACACAGATACGCAGTATTTT. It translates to CASSSGTRNTDTQYF.

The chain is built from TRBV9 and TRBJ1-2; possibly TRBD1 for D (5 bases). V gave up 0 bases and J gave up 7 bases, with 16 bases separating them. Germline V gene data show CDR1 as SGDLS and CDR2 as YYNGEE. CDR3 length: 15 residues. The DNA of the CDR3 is TGTGCCAGCAGCGTAGTTGACAGTAAACGGTCTGGCTACACCTTC. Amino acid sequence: CASSVVDSKRSGYTF.

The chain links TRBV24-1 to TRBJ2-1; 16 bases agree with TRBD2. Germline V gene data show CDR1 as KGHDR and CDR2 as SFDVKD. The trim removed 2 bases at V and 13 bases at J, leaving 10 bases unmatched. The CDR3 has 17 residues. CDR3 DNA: TGTGCCACCAGTGATTCGGGACTAGCGGGGGGGATGTCGCAACAGTTCTTC. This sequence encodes CATSDSGLAGGMSQQFF.

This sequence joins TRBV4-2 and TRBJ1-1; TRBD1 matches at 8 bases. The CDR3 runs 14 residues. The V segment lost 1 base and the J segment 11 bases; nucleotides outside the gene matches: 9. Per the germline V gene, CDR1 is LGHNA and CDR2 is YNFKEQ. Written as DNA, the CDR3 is TGTGCCAGCAGCCAAGTATCCGGCAGGGGGCATGCTTTCTTT. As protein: CASSQVSGRGHAFF.

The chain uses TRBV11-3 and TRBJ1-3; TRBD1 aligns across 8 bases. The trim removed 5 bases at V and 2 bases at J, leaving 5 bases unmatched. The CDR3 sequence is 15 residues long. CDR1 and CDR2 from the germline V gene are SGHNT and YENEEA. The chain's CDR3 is CASSPGQGPGNTIYF. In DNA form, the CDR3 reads TGTGCCAGCAGCCCTGGACAGGGCCCTGGAAACACCATATATTTT.

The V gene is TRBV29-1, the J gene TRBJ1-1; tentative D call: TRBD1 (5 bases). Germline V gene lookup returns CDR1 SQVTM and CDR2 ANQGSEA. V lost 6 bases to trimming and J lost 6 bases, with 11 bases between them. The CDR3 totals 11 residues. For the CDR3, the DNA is TGCAGCGTCTCCAGGGATCCTGAAGCTTTCTTT. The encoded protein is CSVSRDPEAFF.